Listed below are T cell receptor beta chains from one sample, sequenced in a study of cytomegalovirus exposure and HLA in healthy donors. The data were produced by immunoSEQ multiplex PCR, yet TCRdb's version contains in-frame clones alone and is incomplete. This table has around 130,000 clones, around 77% appearing once. The specimen sequenced was PBMCs. The receptor set was obtained from a man aged 18 to 30 in good health and CMV-seropositive. Both conserved end residues are part of each CDR3. Each record gives: D gene, V gene, clone size, J gene, CDR3 DNA, CDR3 protein. D genes are given only for firm matches. Clone size, where shown, is once, few, many, or a class for clones that have expanded.

>TRBD2|TRBV10-1|NA|TRBJ2-7
TGCGCCCCCAAGGGACTAGCGGGAGTTTCGGAGCAGTACTTC
CAPKGLAGVSEQYF
>NA|TRBV6-6|NA|TRBJ2-7
TGTGCCAGCAGTTACTCCCCCCTGTACGAGCAGTACTTC
CASSYSPLYEQYF
>TRBD1|TRBV5-1|NA|TRBJ1-5
TGCGCCAGCAGCCCCGGGACAGGGGTGGGGCCCCAGCATTTT
CASSPGTGVGPQHF
>NA|TRBV30|NA|TRBJ1-2
TGTGCCTGGAGTGCCCAACAATATGGCTACACCTTC
CAWSAQQYGYTF
>NA|TRBV9|NA|TRBJ2-6
TGTGCCAGCAGCGTTGCCAGGGGATACTCTGGGGCCAACGTCCTGACTTTC
CASSVARGYSGANVLTF
>NA|TRBV18|NA|TRBJ1-1
TGTGCCAGCTCACCCAACCCCCCGGGTGGTCTGACTGAAGCTTTCTTT
CASSPNPPGGLTEAFF
>NA|TRBV6-5|NA|TRBJ2-7
TGTGCCAGCAGTGCGCCCTGGTCAGGGCCCTACGAGCAGTACTTC
CASSAPWSGPYEQYF
>NA|TRBV7-2|NA|TRBJ1-5
TGTGCCAGCAGCTTAGGACAGATGAATCAGCCCCAGCATTTT
CASSLGQMNQPQHF
>TRBD2|TRBV29-1|NA|TRBJ2-5
TGCAGCGTTGGGCGGGAGTGGGAAGAGACCCAGTACTTC
CSVGREWEETQYF
>NA|TRBV29-1|NA|TRBJ1-1
TGCAGCGCCCTGCCCGGGACAAGTAATTATGAAGCTTTCTTT
CSALPGTSNYEAFF
>NA|TRBV11-3|NA|TRBJ1-2
TGTGCCAGCAGCTTAGGCGGCTATGGCTACACCTTC
CASSLGGYGYTF
>NA|TRBV7-9|NA|TRBJ1-5
TGTGCCAGCAGTAAGACTTCCAATCAGCCCCAGCATTTT
CASSKTSNQPQHF
>TRBD1|TRBV5-1|NA|TRBJ1-1
TGCGCCAGCAGCGGGACAGGGGTCAACACTGAAGCTTTCTTT
CASSGTGVNTEAFF
>NA|TRBV27|NA|TRBJ2-5
TGTGCCAGCAGTTTATCGAGATCAAACTCAGAGACCCAGTACTTC
CASSLSRSNSETQYF
>NA|TRBV19|once|TRBJ1-2
TGTGCCAGTAGGGCTCCCACCCGGGCGGGATCTACTAACTATGGCTACACCTTC
CASRAPTRAGSTNYGYTF
>TRBD2|TRBV28|NA|TRBJ2-1
TGTGCCAGCAGTTTACTTAGCCTGGGACTAGCGATATACAATGAGCAGTTCTTC
CASSLLSLGLAIYNEQFF
>TRBD1|TRBV28|NA|TRBJ1-1
TGTGCCAGCAGCCCTCGGGACAGGTTCCTGAACACTGAAGCTTTCTTT
CASSPRDRFLNTEAFF
>NA|TRBV30|NA|TRBJ1-1
TGTGCCTGGAGTCCGAGGTCGGGCACTGAAGCTTTCTTT
CAWSPRSGTEAFF
>TRBD1|TRBV12-5|few|TRBJ2-1
TGTGCTAGTGGCGGACAGGCTTCTGGGAGCTCCTACAATGAGCAGTTCTTC
CASGGQASGSSYNEQFF
>TRBD2|TRBV5-6|NA|TRBJ2-5
TGTGCCAGCAGCTCCGTTCGGGAGGGCTCCTGGGAGACCCAGTACTTC
CASSSVREGSWETQYF
>TRBD1|TRBV28|NA|TRBJ2-3
TGTGCCAGCGGACAGGGCACAGATACGCAGTATTTT
CASGQGTDTQYF
>NA|TRBV7-3|NA|TRBJ2-6
TGTGCCAGCAGTCTCACACCTCTCTCTGGGGCCAACGTCCTGACTTTC
CASSLTPLSGANVLTF
>TRBD1|TRBV20-1|NA|TRBJ1-1
TGCAGTGCTGACAGGGGCACTGAAGCTTTCTTT
CSADRGTEAFF
>TRBD2|TRBV5-1|NA|TRBJ2-5
TGCGCCAGCAGCACCGGACTAGCGGGAGGGGGGGAGACCCAGTACTTC
CASSTGLAGGGETQYF
>TRBD2|TRBV6-5|NA|TRBJ2-7
TGTGCCAGCAGTTTAAGCGGGATATCCTACGAGCAGTACTTC
CASSLSGISYEQYF
>NA|TRBV25-1|NA|TRBJ1-1
TGTGCCAGCAGTGAATTTGGCAGGAGGAAGACTGAAGCTTTCTTT
CASSEFGRRKTEAFF
>TRBD2|TRBV11-3|NA|TRBJ2-1
TGTGCCAGCAGCTTAAGACTAGCGGGAGGTGAGTACAATGAGCAGTTCTTC
CASSLRLAGGEYNEQFF
>NA|TRBV6-5|NA|TRBJ1-5
TGTGCCAGCAGTTACTCGAGCGGTAGCAATCAGCCCCAGCATTTT
CASSYSSGSNQPQHF
>TRBD1|TRBV5-4|NA|TRBJ2-2
TGTGCCAGCAGCCGTACTGACAGGGACACCGGGGAGCTGTTTTTT
CASSRTDRDTGELFF
>NA|TRBV7-9|NA|TRBJ1-3
TGTGCCAGCAGCCAGGACAGACCCTCTGGAAACACCATATATTTT
CASSQDRPSGNTIYF